This T cell receptor (beta chain) was observed in a study of blood T cell repertoires in COVID-19. Looking at the study overall: Acute and convalescent COVID-19 samples came from the United States, Italy and Spain. In each case, the material was cDNA or gDNA derived from T cells, B-cell-depleted T cells, or PBMCs.

Profiling relied on immunoSEQ multiplex PCR, and the TCRdb table lists in-frame clones only, not all of them. This sample carries approximately 230,000 clones, around 86% of them seen once, and the ten largest clones take about 1.7%. This clone was found once. This sample also contains other DNA sequences that code for the same CDR3. Input material: PBMCs or T cells enriched from blood (not recorded which). The source is a man aged 40-50 years who had recovered from COVID-19.

The CDR3 coding sequence is TGTGCCAGCAGCGTAGGAGGGGGCCACTACGAGCAGTACTTC. Encoded protein: CASSVGGGHYEQYF. The chain joins TRBV9 to TRBJ2-7, with 7 nucleotides matching TRBD1. V shed 0 bases and J 3 bases; nucleotides not matched to a gene: 3. In germline, CDR1 is SGDLS, CDR2 YYNGEE. The CDR3 is 14 amino acids.